This passage covers 27 T cell receptor beta chains from one sample sequenced in a study of blood T cell repertoires in COVID-19. TCRdb keeps only in-frame clones here, not all; method: immunoSEQ multiplex PCR. This table holds over 100,000 clones, roughly 92% found once. Sequenced: peripheral blood. Every receptor here comes from a woman between 50 and 59 years old with COVID-19, enrolled during active disease.

This chain joins TRBV19 and TRBJ2-7; TRBD2 agrees at 7 bases. The V gene end was trimmed by 4 bases and the J gene end by 6 bases; junction bases not matched to a gene: 9. The CDR3 runs to 14 residues. CDR1 is LNHDA, CDR2 SQIVND, per germline (reference sequence). CDR3 nucleotides: TGTGCCAGTAGTACGAAATTACTAGCGAGCGAGCAGTACTTC. Amino acids: CASSTKLLASEQYF.

The J gene is TRBJ2-2, the V gene TRBV12-5, with 8 positions matching TRBD2. The CDR3 consists of 17 residues. V lost 2 bases to trimming and J lost 0 bases; unmatched junction nucleotides: 5. Germline assignment: CDR1 LGHNT and CDR2 FRNRAP. The CDR3 loop reads CASGLKRGYANTGELFF. Here the CDR3 DNA reads TGTGCTAGTGGTTTGAAGCGGGGGTACGCGAACACCGGGGAGCTGTTTTTT.

The chain links TRBV19 to TRBJ1-2, with a possible D match to TRBD1 (5 bases). Germline CDR1 and CDR2: LNHDA and SQIVND (reference sequence). The ends were cut back, 6 bases at V and 5 bases at J, with 28 bases in the middle. The CDR3 is made up of 18 amino acids. In DNA form, the CDR3 reads TGTGCCAGTAGCCTGGGGGGGACTGGGAAGCCCTACTGGTATGGCTACACCTTC. Translating it yields CASSLGGTGKPYWYGYTF. The full variable domain, with the rest looked up from reference TRBV19 and TRBJ1-2, is DGGITQSPKYLFRKEGQNVTLSCEQNLNHDAMYWYRQDPGQGLRLIYYSQIVNDFQKGDIAEGYSVSREKKESFPLTVTSAQKNPTAFYLCASSLGGTGKPYWYGYTFGSGTRLTVV.

The rearrangement uses TRBV28 and TRBJ1-2, with TRBD1 identical over 7 bases. From germline, CDR1 is MDHEN and CDR2 SYDVKM. The CDR3 contains 14 residues. V was clipped by 8 bases and J by 0 bases; unmatched bases: 6. The CDR3 loop is CASELQGSNYGYTF. In DNA, the CDR3 is TGTGCCAGCGAATTACAGGGGTCTAACTATGGCTACACCTTC.

This clone was seen only once. The chain employs TRBV27 and TRBJ1-2, with D possibly matching TRBD1 (6 bases). The germline V and J ends were trimmed by 5 bases and 6 bases, with 22 bases remaining between them. The CDR3 contains 16 residues. Per germline, CDR1 MNHEY and CDR2 SMNVEV (reference sequence). CDR3 in DNA: TGTGCCAGCAGTCCAGGGGCCCGGGGGGGAAAGGATGGCTACACCTTC. This sequence encodes CASSPGARGGKDGYTF.

The rearrangement uses TRBV5-6 and TRBJ2-7; possibly TRBD1 for D (5 bases). Germline assignment: CDR1 SGHDT and CDR2 YYEEEE. The CDR3 runs 12 residues. V was cut by 2 bases and J by 7 bases, with 10 bases left in between. CDR3 sequence reads: CASSLAGWEQYV. The CDR3 region has the DNA TGTGCCAGCAGCTTAGCAGGGTGGGAGCAGTACGTC.

The genes are TRBV24-1 and TRBJ1-5; D may be TRBD1 (6 bases). Germline CDR1 KGHDR, CDR2 SFDVKD. The CDR3 contains 15 residues. V was pared by 3 bases and J by 2 bases, with 10 bases between. The CDR3 is CATSDTGYGNQPQHF. The CDR3 DNA reads as TGTGCCACCAGTGATACAGGGTACGGCAATCAGCCCCAGCATTTT.

The chain links TRBV5-4 to TRBJ1-2, with a tentative D call TRBD1 (6 bases). CDR1 is SGHNT, CDR2 YYREEE, per germline (reference sequence). The CDR3 sequence is 13 residues long. Trimming cost V 5 bases and J 5 bases, with 13 bases left between them. The CDR3 protein is CASRVGGKYGYTF. Written as DNA, the CDR3 is TGTGCCAGCAGGGTAGGGGGAAAATATGGCTACACCTTC.

The chain links TRBV3-1 (or the pseudogene TRBV3-2) to TRBJ1-2; 8 positions match TRBD1. The trim removed 3 bases at V and 4 bases at J, leaving 10 bases unmatched. This CDR3 is 16 amino acids long. The germline V gene encodes CDR1 LGHDT and CDR2 YNNKEL (reference sequence). CDR3 protein: CASSHPRHRGGYGYTF. The CDR3 bases are TGTGCCAGCAGCCACCCTAGGCACAGGGGGGGCTATGGCTACACCTTC.

This rearrangement joins TRBV12-5 to TRBJ2-3, with 14 nucleotides matching TRBD2. The length of the CDR3 is 16 residues. Germline-derived CDR1 and CDR2 are LGHNT and FRNRAP. The trim removed 4 bases at V and 3 bases at J, leaving 3 bases unmatched. CDR3 DNA sequence: TGTGCTAGTGGTTCCGGGACTAGCGGGGGAACAGATACGCAGTATTTT. It is translated as CASGSGTSGGTDTQYF.

The rearrangement uses TRBV30 and TRBJ2-2; TRBD2 matches at 7 bases. The CDR3 contains 14 residues. CDR1 and CDR2 (germline): GTSNPN, SVGIG (reference sequence). After removal of 3 bases from V and 4 bases from J, the junction contained 5 bases not matched to a gene. CDR3 amino acids: CAWRAREFTGELFF. CDR3 nucleotide sequence: TGTGCCTGGAGAGCGCGGGAGTTCACCGGGGAGCTGTTTTTT.

This chain connects TRBV11-3 to TRBJ1-1; possible D gene TRBD1, 6 bases. The CDR3 extends over 12 amino acids. The germline V and J ends were trimmed by 6 bases and 4 bases, with 9 bases remaining between them. CDR1 is SGHNT, CDR2 YENEEA, per germline. The DNA for the CDR3 is TGTGCCAGCAGTCAGGGGAGCACTGAAGCTTTCTTT. As protein: CASSQGSTEAFF.

The chain joins TRBV5-1 to TRBJ1-2; TRBD1 matches at 12 bases. The CDR3 extends over 15 amino acids. Germline assignment: CDR1 SGHRS and CDR2 YFSETQ. The V segment lost 4 bases and the J segment 7 bases; nucleotides outside the gene matches: 8. CDR3 sequence: CASSLQGQGAGGYTF. DNA of the CDR3: TGCGCCAGCAGCCTACAGGGACAGGGGGCTGGTGGCTACACCTTC.

This chain connects TRBV27 to TRBJ2-7; D is perhaps TRBD2 (5 bases). The CDR3 consists of 15 residues. V was trimmed by 6 bases and J by 1 base, leaving 16 bases between them. Germline assignment: CDR1 MNHEY and CDR2 SMNVEV (reference sequence). Written as DNA, the CDR3 is TGTGCCAGCAGACAGATAGGACTTTCGTCCTACGAGCAGTACTTC. Protein product: CASRQIGLSSYEQYF.

This clone has a handful of counts. This chain links TRBV7-2 with TRBJ1-2; TRBD1 matches at 9 bases. The CDR3 totals 15 residues. J lost 8 bases, V lost 3 bases, and 10 bases had no gene match. CDR1 SGHTA and CDR2 FQGNSA come from the germline V gene. The CDR3 sequence: CASSFYHGTGIGYTF. The CDR3 nucleotides read TGTGCCAGCAGCTTTTACCACGGGACAGGGATCGGCTACACCTTC.

On this clone itself: The sample holds other DNA sequences that translate to the same CDR3. Written as DNA, the CDR3 is TGTGCTAGTGGTTTGGGCCTAGCGGGGAGCACAGATACGCAGTATTTT. Translation: CASGLGLAGSTDTQYF. The V gene is TRBV12-5, the J gene TRBJ2-3, with TRBD2 matching over 9 bases. The ends lost 1 base at V and 0 bases at J; junction bases unmatched: 2. The CDR3 is 16 amino acids. CDR1 is LGHNT, CDR2 FRNRAP, per germline.

A single count supports this clone. The CDR3 here is CATRQSGANVLTF. Written as DNA, the CDR3 is TGTGCCACCCGACAGTCTGGGGCCAACGTCCTGACTTTC. The chain joins TRBV24-1 to TRBJ2-6; the D gene is possibly TRBD1 (5 bases). V gave up 9 bases and J gave up 1 base, with 6 bases separating them. CDR1 is KGHDR and CDR2 is SFDVKD in the germline V gene. The CDR3 has 13 amino acids.

The chain is built from TRBV20-1 and TRBJ1-3; unclear D gene. Trimming stripped 7 bases from V and 1 base from J, with 5 bases between. The CDR3 loop spans 11 amino acids. Germline lookup yields CDR1 DFQATT and CDR2 SNEGSKA (reference sequence). CDR3 loop: CSGQSGNTIYF. CDR3 in DNA: TGCAGTGGGCAGTCTGGAAACACCATATATTTT.

This chain links TRBV3-1 (or the pseudogene TRBV3-2) with TRBJ1-5; tentative D call: TRBD1 (5 bases). Germline V lookup: CDR1 LGHDT, CDR2 YNNKEL (reference sequence). Deletions cut 4 bases from V and 6 bases from J, with 13 bases between. CDR3 size: 14 residues. DNA for the CDR3: TGTGCCAGCAGCCTGACCCAGGGCGGTCAGCCCCAGCATTTT. Encoded protein: CASSLTQGGQPQHF.

The rearrangement links TRBV5-6 to TRBJ1-5; D gene unclear. The germline V gene encodes CDR1 SGHDT and CDR2 YYEEEE. The V gene lost 2 bases and the J gene lost 8 bases, with 14 bases spanning the gap. CDR3 length: 14 residues. CDR3 in amino acids: CASSLKGRTEPQHF. DNA for the CDR3: TGTGCCAGCAGCTTAAAAGGGAGGACGGAGCCCCAGCATTTT.

The chain links TRBV5-1 to TRBJ2-3; TRBD2 might be the D (5 bases). Trimming took 4 bases from V and 4 from J, leaving 19 bases between them. The CDR3 runs to 16 residues. CDR1 is SGHRS, CDR2 YFSETQ, per germline. The CDR3 loop is CASSAVGASPADTQYF. Here the CDR3 DNA reads TGCGCCAGCAGCGCCGTGGGAGCTAGCCCGGCAGATACGCAGTATTTT. The full variable domain, with the rest looked up from reference TRBV5-1 and TRBJ2-3, is KAGVTQTPRYLIKTRGQQVTLSCSPISGHRSVSWYQQTPGQGLQFLFEYFSETQRNKGNFPGRFSGRQFSNSRSEMNVSTLELGDSALYLCASSAVGASPADTQYFGPGTRLTVL.

CDR3 protein: CASGRDSNTEAFF. The CDR3 DNA reads TGCGCCAGCGGAAGAGACAGTAACACTGAAGCTTTCTTT. The genes are TRBV5-1 and TRBJ1-1; possible D gene TRBD1, 5 bases. CDR1 and CDR2 from the germline V gene are SGHRS and YFSETQ. V was pared by 7 bases and J by 2 bases, with 12 bases between. The CDR3 loop spans 13 amino acids.

The rearrangement links TRBV2 to TRBJ1-5; perhaps TRBD1 as D (5 bases). Germline V CDR1 and CDR2: SNHLY, FYNNEI. Between the trimmed V and J ends, which lost 6 bases and 0 bases, there was a span of 12 bases. The CDR3 loop spans 15 amino acids. In nucleotides, the CDR3 is TGTGCCAGCAGAGGAATCAGGGATAGCAATCAGCCCCAGCATTTT. Encoded protein: CASRGIRDSNQPQHF.

This chain links TRBV28 with TRBJ1-3, with D maybe TRBD1 (5 bases). Trimming stripped 6 bases from V and 4 bases from J, with 10 bases between. Germline assignment: CDR1 MDHEN and CDR2 SYDVKM. The CDR3 consists of 13 residues. The CDR3 loop is CASRRQIGNTIYF. Written as DNA, the CDR3 is TGTGCCAGCAGGAGACAGATAGGAAACACCATATATTTT.

The chain joins TRBV24-1 to TRBJ2-1; 9 nucleotides match TRBD1. Germline V gene data show CDR1 as KGHDR and CDR2 as SFDVKD. The CDR3 is made up of 15 amino acids. V lost 1 base, J lost 7 bases, and 4 bases stayed unmatched. The CDR3 bases are TGTGCCACCAGTGATTTCAGGACAGGGGTGAATGAGCAGTTCTTC. It codes for CATSDFRTGVNEQFF.

This clone was recorded once. Here the CDR3 reads CASSPLAGGPSETQYF. The CDR3 bases are TGTGCCAGCAGCCCACTAGCGGGGGGGCCTTCGGAGACCCAGTACTTC. The chain couples TRBV3-1 (or the pseudogene TRBV3-2) to TRBJ2-5; the match to TRBD2 covers 13 bases. The CDR3 is made up of 16 amino acids. The V gene's germline CDR1 is LGHDT and CDR2 YNNKEL (reference sequence). V trimming: 4 bases; J trimming: 5 bases; junction bases outside the gene matches: 7.

The chain carries TRBV6-5 and TRBJ1-2, with D perhaps TRBD1 (5 bases). The CDR3 length is 15 residues. The germline V gene has CDR1 MNHEY and CDR2 SVGAGI. Deletions cut 2 bases from V and 4 bases from J, with 14 bases between. The CDR3 here is CASSYDEGLIYGYTF. In DNA form, the CDR3 reads TGTGCCAGCAGTTACGACGAGGGACTGATCTATGGCTACACCTTC.